The present entry profiles one T cell receptor (beta chain) with its context. Its binding antigen is unknown. Base qualities are not at hand, and no much larger clone is one base apart. Distinct nucleotide sequences in the sample also encode this CDR3. The collaborating institutions used their own protocols to collect whole blood in K2EDTA tubes. For TCRbeta analysis, collaborators shipped samples in one of three forms: frozen whole blood, isolated PBMCs, or DNA extracted from either of those sample types. Via the germline V gene (reference sequence), CDR1 is LNHDA and CDR2 SQIVND. V is trimmed back by 9 bases and J by 0 bases, and the junction contains 4 bases that no gene match accounts for. Including cysteine and phenylalanine, the CDR3 has 14 amino acids. Just the 42-base CDR3 DNA is kept, in frame starting at base 1. This sample was taken from a study of blood T cell repertoires in COVID-19 (dated by TCRdb to 2020 to 2022). As for the study more broadly: Collaborator samples came from the United States, Italy and Spain and covered acute and convalescent phases of COVID-19. A de-identified subject ID, COVID-19 status, age in years and sex were almost always included in the sample metadata. HLA class I and class II types, where available, came from metadata supplied by the sample provider rather than from assay-based typing. The repertoires were made available in a free public database intended to serve as a resource for research on the immune response to SARS-CoV-2. The dataset comprised deeply sampled blood TCRbeta repertoires from subjects exposed to, actively infected with, or recovered from COVID-19. The prospective study material was composed of cDNA or gDNA derived from T cells, B-cell-depleted T cells, or PBMCs. Samples came from the ongoing ImmuneRACE study (first 160 participants) plus 1,254 subjects from 6 global collaborators.

The immunoSEQ Assay, a bias-controlled multiplex PCR, was used to amplify TCRbeta CDR3 regions from genomic DNA. The paper's data handling went like this. The number of nucleated cells in each sample was estimated by amplification of reference gene primers within the assay. To quantify the absolute abundance of each unique TCRbeta CDR3 rearrangement, sequence reads were collapsed and filtered. Productive Simpson clonality was computed per sample as the square root of Simpson's diversity index over productive rearrangements. Not all clones reach the TCRdb copy of this immuneACCESS table, which keeps in-frame sequences only. Checked studies attribute under half of the gap to unresolved V genes and leave the rest unexplained. The DNA was the basis for D and trimming; V, J and clone size are from that table. A total of hundreds of thousands of clones appear in this sample, roughly 85% of them only once. Approximately 5% of the sample lies in the top ten.

The paper as a whole reports these results and caveats: Clinical and demographic metadata were provided uncurated, with the amount varying by source and participant.

The TCR was taken from a man aged 50 or older with active or convalescent COVID-19. The chain employs TRBV19 and TRBJ2-4, and 8 junction bases match TRBD1. Sequenced material: peripheral blood. The CDR3 region: CASRDRLAKNIQYF. The DNA reads as follows: TGTGCCAGCCGGGACAGGCTAGCCAAAAACATTCAGTACTTC.